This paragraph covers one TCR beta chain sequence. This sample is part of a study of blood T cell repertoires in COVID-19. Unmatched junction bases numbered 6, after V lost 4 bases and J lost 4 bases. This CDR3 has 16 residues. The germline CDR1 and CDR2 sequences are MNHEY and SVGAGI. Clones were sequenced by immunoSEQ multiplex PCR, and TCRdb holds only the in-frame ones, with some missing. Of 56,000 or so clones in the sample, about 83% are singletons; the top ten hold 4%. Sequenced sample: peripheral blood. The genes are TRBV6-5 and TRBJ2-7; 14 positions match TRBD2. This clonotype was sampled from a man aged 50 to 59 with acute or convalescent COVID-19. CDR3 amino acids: CASSLTGTSGRYEQYF. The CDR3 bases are TGTGCCAGCAGTTTAACCGGGACTAGCGGGAGATACGAGCAGTACTTC.